These 14 T cell receptor beta chains originate from one sample sequenced in a study of circulating tumor DNA in untreated peripheral T-cell lymphoma. Sequenced by immunoSEQ multiplex PCR; TCRdb stores in-frame clones only, minus some. The profile covers thousands of clones, with under 80% appearing a single time and roughly 48% taken by the ten largest. Sample: tumor tissue. These receptors all come from a human donor with peripheral T-cell lymphoma.

The chain is built from TRBV30 and TRBJ2-1; tentative D call: TRBD1 (6 bases). Trimming took off 4 bases at V and 7 bases at J, with 14 bases between the two ends. The germline CDR1 and CDR2 sequences are GTSNPN and SVGIG (reference sequence). The CDR3 length is 13 residues. Here the CDR3 reads CAWKDPGVNEQFF. CDR3 nucleotide sequence: TGTGCCTGGAAGGACCCAGGGGTTAATGAGCAGTTCTTC. The full variable domain, completed using reference TRBV30 and TRBJ2-1, is SQTIHQWPATLVQPVGSPLSLECTVEGTSNPNLYWYRQAAGRGLQLLFYSVGIGQISSEVPQNLSASRPQDRQFILSSKKLLLSDSGFYLCAWKDPGVNEQFFGPGTRLTVL.

The chain joins TRBV19 to TRBJ2-7; D may be TRBD1 (6 bases). V was trimmed by 5 bases and J by 3 bases, leaving 14 bases between them. CDR1 is LNHDA and CDR2 is SQIVND in the germline V gene (reference sequence). The CDR3 contains 14 residues. The CDR3 DNA is TGTGCCAGTAGTTTACAGGGTCATAACTACGAGCAGTACTTC. Translation gives CASSLQGHNYEQYF.

V usage is TRBV9 and J usage is TRBJ2-2; D uncertain. With 5 bases removed from V and 2 bases from J, the gap between germline ends came to 13 bases. The germline V gene encodes CDR1 SGDLS and CDR2 YYNGEE. The CDR3 is 15 residues long. In DNA form, the CDR3 reads TGTGCCAGCAGTGAAGGCGGCAGTAACACCGGGGAGCTGTTTTTT. Protein: CASSEGGSNTGELFF.

J is TRBJ2-5 and V is TRBV11-3, with TRBD2 identical over 8 bases. In germline, CDR1 is SGHNT, CDR2 YENEEA. CDR3 length: 15 amino acids. V lost 5 bases to trimming and J lost 2 bases; unmatched junction nucleotides: 7. The DNA for the CDR3 is TGTGCCAGCAGCCCTTCGGGGGGGCCGCAAGAGACCCAGTACTTC. Translating gives CASSPSGGPQETQYF.

The chain recombines TRBV7-7 with TRBJ2-4, with TRBD2 matching 16 bases. In germline, CDR1 is SSHAT, CDR2 FNYEAQ (reference sequence). The CDR3 loop spans 19 amino acids. J gave up 5 bases and V 2 bases, and 9 bases lay outside the gene matches. CDR3 region: CASSLPGTSGRDRENIQYF. In DNA form, the CDR3 reads TGTGCCAGCAGCTTACCCGGGACTAGCGGGAGGGATCGGGAAAACATTCAGTACTTC.

V is TRBV6-8 and J is TRBJ2-3, with TRBD1 matching 8 bases. V gave up 6 bases and J gave up 5 bases; unmatched junction bases: 7. Germline lookup yields CDR1 MNHGY and CDR2 SAAAGT. This CDR3 has 14 residues. The CDR3 region is CASSHYTGGDTQYF. The DNA of the CDR3 is TGTGCCAGCAGCCACTACACAGGGGGAGATACGCAGTATTTT.

The chain couples TRBV7-6 to TRBJ1-3; D ambiguous. Germline assignment: CDR1 SGHVS and CDR2 FNYEAQ. The CDR3 is 15 amino acids. Trimming left V 3 bases short and J 2 bases short, with 11 bases between. CDR3 sequence: CASSLERGPGNTIYF. Here the CDR3 DNA reads TGTGCCAGCAGCTTGGAGCGGGGTCCTGGAAACACCATATATTTT.

This chain joins TRBV28 and TRBJ2-3; the D is unclear. V was cut by 7 bases and J by 0 bases, with 8 bases left in between. The CDR3 has 13 residues. CDR1 and CDR2 from the germline V gene are MDHEN and SYDVKM. CDR3 sequence: CASTGLSTDTQYF. In DNA, the CDR3 is TGTGCCAGCACAGGCCTGAGCACAGATACGCAGTATTTT.

The V gene is TRBV11-3, the J gene TRBJ2-5, with 7 bases that match TRBD1. The CDR3 is made up of 16 amino acids. Germline V CDR1 and CDR2: SGHNT, YENEEA. The ends lost 2 bases at V and 2 bases at J; junction bases unmatched: 8. The CDR3 DNA reads TGTGCCAGCAGCTTAATAGGGACAGCGCCACAAGAGACCCAGTACTTC. This sequence encodes CASSLIGTAPQETQYF.

This clone was found once. The V gene is TRBV19, the J gene TRBJ1-5, with unresolved D. This CDR3 spans 14 amino acids. V was pared by 0 bases and J by 2 bases, with 5 bases between. Germline-derived CDR1 and CDR2 are LNHDA and SQIVND (reference sequence). This CDR3 reads CASSIEGGNQPQHF. The CDR3 nucleotides are TGTGCCAGTAGTATAGAGGGTGGCAATCAGCCCCAGCATTTT.

The V call is TRBV19, the J call TRBJ2-1; 7 bases agree with TRBD2. With 3 bases clipped from V and 6 bases from J, the junction kept 8 bases outside the gene matches. The CDR3 runs 15 residues. Germline CDR1 LNHDA, CDR2 SQIVND (reference sequence). As DNA, the CDR3 is TGTGCCAGTAGTATTTGGCGGGAGAGAACCAATGAGCAGTTCTTC. As protein: CASSIWRERTNEQFF.

The chain couples TRBV6-7 to TRBJ2-7; 8 positions match TRBD1. TRBV6-7 is assigned to the ORF class and has an uncertain function. Trimming removed 2 bases from V and 3 bases from J; junction bases left unmatched: 3. The length of the CDR3 is 14 residues. The CDR3 loop is CASSYRGQGYEQYF. In nucleotides, the CDR3 is TGTGCCAGCAGTTACCGAGGACAGGGCTACGAGCAGTACTTC.

The chain combines TRBV11-3 with TRBJ2-3, with D maybe TRBD2 (5 bases). The germline CDR1 and CDR2 sequences are SGHNT and YENEEA. CDR3 length: 16 residues. V was pared by 2 bases and J by 3 bases, with 15 bases between. The CDR3 coding sequence is TGTGCCAGCAGCTTATCGACGGGGAGATCGACAGATACGCAGTATTTT. Translation: CASSLSTGRSTDTQYF.

The rearrangement links TRBV30 to TRBJ2-5; 8 bases are shared with TRBD2. V dropped 7 bases and J dropped 0; count of bases not matched to a gene: 7. This CDR3 is 14 amino acids long. Germline CDR1 is GTSNPN and CDR2 is SVGIG (reference sequence). CDR3: CASPLAGHQETQYF. The CDR3 region has the DNA TGTGCCTCCCCGCTAGCGGGCCACCAAGAGACCCAGTACTTC.